These 29 T cell receptor beta chains came from one sample sequenced in a study of CD8+CD57+ T cells in acquired aplastic anemia. Selection for sequencing was limited to patients who had shown CD8+CD57+ cell expansion by flow cytometry. The study profiled TCR beta VDJ and CDR3 using genomic DNA as template. MiXCR, run by TCRdb on the reads, gives a single entry per CDR3 protein. The sample contains roughly 500,000 distinct CDR3 sequences, around 33% of which appear only once. The sequenced material came from sorted CD4+, CD8+, or CD8+CD57+ T cells (not recorded which) from PBMCs. These receptors were collected from a human donor with aplastic anemia.

This clonotype was seen many times. The J gene is TRBJ2-7, the V gene TRBV20-1; 7 bases agree with TRBD1. Looked up from germline, CDR1 is DFQATT and CDR2 is SNEGSKA (reference sequence). This CDR3 has 14 residues. V lost 3 bases and J lost 4; bases outside the gene matches: 9. This chain's CDR3 is CSASGGQTGYEQYF. The CDR3 DNA is TGCAGTGCTAGTGGGGGACAGACGGGTTACGAGCAGTACTTC.

In its sample, this clonotype was seen a few times. The chain recombines TRBV20-1 with TRBJ2-7; 9 bases align to TRBD2. This CDR3 region has 15 residues. Germline V lookup: CDR1 DFQATT, CDR2 SNEGSKA (reference sequence). V lost 3 bases and J lost 5; bases outside the gene matches: 11. CDR3 protein: CSASFAGGPGNEQYF. Here the CDR3 DNA reads TGCAGTGCTAGTTTTGCGGGGGGGCCGGGGAACGAGCAGTACTTC.

On this clonotype itself: One end of the junction fails to match germline, which may point to a read error. The chain links TRBV10-1 to TRBJ2-5; TRBD2 is a possible D gene (7 bases). The germline gives CDR1 WNHNN, CDR2 SYGVQD (reference sequence). The CDR3 totals 15 residues. The CDR3: CASSVGGASYNEQYF. CDR3 DNA sequence: TGTGCCAGCAGTGTGGGGGGGGCCTCCTACAATGAGCAGTACTTC.

This clonotype occurred a few times. The CDR3 DNA follows: TGTGCCAGCAGCTTAAGCCTGGCAAGTTGGGCTAGCGGCCCCTACGAGCAGTACTTC. Its translation: CASSLSLASWASGPYEQYF. The genes are TRBV7-3 and TRBJ2-7, with 7 bases lining up with TRBD2. There are 19 residues in the CDR3. Trimming at V came to 1 base and at J to 2 bases, leaving 17 bases not matched to a gene. CDR1 is SGHTA, CDR2 FQGTGA, per germline.

Remarks on this clonotype: A junction boundary mismatches the germline segment, possibly from a read error. The V call is TRBV5-4, the J call TRBJ1-1, with D perhaps TRBD1 (5 bases). CDR1 and CDR2 from the germline V gene are SGHNT and YYREEE (reference sequence). This CDR3 comprises 16 residues. The CDR3 coding sequence is TGTGCCAGCAACTTGGAGCCAGGGAGGGGGAACACTGAAGCTTTCTTT. This encodes CASNLEPGRGNTEAFF. Full variable domain (outside the CDR3, taken from reference TRBV5-4 and TRBJ1-1): ETGVTQSPTHLIKTRGQQVTLRCSSQSGHNTVSWYQQALGQGPQFIFQYYREEENGRGNFPPRFSGLQFPNYSSELNVNALELDDSALYLCASNLEPGRGNTEAFFGQGTRLTVV.

This clonotype was seen many times. The chain recombines TRBV7-9 with TRBJ1-6, with no clear D. This CDR3 has 12 residues. The ends were cut back, 3 bases at V and 8 bases at J, with 5 bases in the middle. The V gene's germline CDR1 is SEHNR and CDR2 FQNEAQ (reference sequence). The CDR3 loop reads CASSLVDSPLHF. CDR3 DNA sequence: TGTGCCAGCAGCTTGGTGGATTCACCCCTCCACTTT. The entire variable domain, with the rest obtained from reference TRBV7-9 and TRBJ1-6, is as follows: DTGVSQNPRHKITKRGQNVTFRCDPISEHNRLYWYRQTLGQGPEFLTYFQNEAQLEKSRLLSDRFSAERPKGSFSTLEIQRTEQGDSAMYLCASSLVDSPLHFGNGTRLTVT.

This clonotype was detected a few times. The chain employs TRBV5-1 and TRBJ1-1; D is ambiguous. CDR3 length: 17 amino acids. The germline V and J ends were trimmed by 0 bases and 4 bases, with 19 bases remaining between them. Germline CDR1 is SGHRS and CDR2 is YFSETQ. The CDR3 DNA follows: TGCGCCAGCAGCTTGGGACGAAGGCCCCTCGGCGGCACTGAAGCTTTCTTT. Translating it yields CASSLGRRPLGGTEAFF.

A remark on this clonotype: One junction end does not reproduce the germline sequence, and a read error may be involved. The chain is built from TRBV10-1 and TRBJ1-5, with TRBD1 matching 9 bases. The CDR3 consists of 15 residues. The germline V gene has CDR1 WNHNN and CDR2 SYGVQD (reference sequence). The CDR3 reads CASSQATGGRQPQHF. The DNA of the CDR3 is TGTGCCAGCAGCCAAGCGACAGGGGGGAGGCAGCCCCAGCATTTT.

The sample holds many counts of this clonotype. This rearrangement joins TRBV12-3 or TRBV12-4 to TRBJ2-7; no clear D gene. Trimming removed 3 bases from V and 6 bases from J, with 15 bases in between. The CDR3 is 14 residues long. The DNA of the CDR3 is TGTGCCAGCAGTTTCCCACCTTCTTCAACCGAGCAGTACTTC. Translating gives CASSFPPSSTEQYF.

At least ten counts were recorded for this clonotype. This chain uses TRBV29-1 with TRBJ2-7; TRBD2 agrees at 9 bases. Germline trimming cut 7 bases from V and 3 bases from J; bases unmatched to any gene: 13. CDR3 size: 15 residues. Germline lookup yields CDR1 SQVTM and CDR2 ANQGSEA. CDR3 nucleotide sequence: TGCAGCGCCCAGGGGGGGGGTAGCGGGAGCTACGAGCAGTACTTC. This encodes CSAQGGGSGSYEQYF.

This clonotype was seen a few times. This sequence joins TRBV11-2 and TRBJ2-1; 11 bases are a match to TRBD2. The CDR3 consists of 15 residues. J was trimmed by 8 bases and V by 1 base; bases with no gene match: 4. Germline V gene lookup returns CDR1 SGHAT and CDR2 FQNNGV. The CDR3 DNA reads TGTGCCAGCAGCTTAGTAGCGGGGGGGCCCTATGAGCAGTTCTTC. Its protein product is CASSLVAGGPYEQFF.

This clonotype was counted ten times or more. V and J are TRBV2 and TRBJ2-7; 8 nucleotides align to TRBD2. The germline gives CDR1 SNHLY, CDR2 FYNNEI. The CDR3 is 13 residues long. The CDR3 bases are TGTGCAAAGCGGGCTAGCGGGTCCTACGAGCAGTACTTC. This codes for CAKRASGSYEQYF.

This clonotype turned up a few times. The chain combines TRBV4-2 with TRBJ2-3; no clear D. V lost 1 base and J lost 6, with 8 bases in between. Germline V gives CDR1 LGHNA, CDR2 YNFKEQ. The CDR3 has 13 residues. CDR3 DNA sequence: TGTGCCAGCAGCCAAGTCAAGGCCGATACGCAGTATTTT. Translating gives CASSQVKADTQYF.

V usage is TRBV10-3 and J usage is TRBJ1-5; D is unresolved. Per the germline V gene, CDR1 is ENHRY and CDR2 is SYGVKD. CDR3 length: 15 residues. The V and J ends lost 2 bases and 0 bases respectively, with 8 bases between them. CDR3 coding DNA: TGTGCCATCAGTGAGCTTGGGAATAGCAATCAGCCCCAGCATTTT. This sequence encodes CAISELGNSNQPQHF.

This rearrangement joins TRBV7-2 to TRBJ1-4; no firm D call. Trimming removed 5 bases at V and 4 bases at J, with 11 bases between. The germline V gene has CDR1 SGHTA and CDR2 FQGNSA. The CDR3 runs 14 residues. CDR3 sequence: CASSPGRVNEKLFF. Written as DNA, the CDR3 is TGTGCCAGCAGCCCGGGTCGTGTTAATGAAAAACTGTTTTTT. Filled out from reference TRBV7-2 and TRBJ1-4, the complete variable domain reads GAGVSQSPSNKVTEKGKDVELRCDPISGHTALYWYRQSLGQGLEFLIYFQGNSAPDKSGLPSDRFSAERTGGSVSTLTIQRTQQEDSAVYLCASSPGRVNEKLFFGSGTQLSVL.

This clonotype was seen once. The rearrangement links TRBV18 to TRBJ2-6; D is undetermined. Germline lookup yields CDR1 KGHSH and CDR2 LQKENI. The CDR3 consists of 14 residues. V was clipped by 6 bases and J by 1 base, with 7 bases between them. The CDR3 reads CASSGPSGANVLTF. CDR3 in DNA: TGTGCCAGCTCTGGTCCATCTGGGGCCAACGTCCTGACTTTC.

This clonotype was recorded at least ten times. One end of the junction does not line up with germline, which may come from a read error. The genes are TRBV7-9 and TRBJ1-2; D uncertain. CDR1 is SEHNR and CDR2 is FQNEAQ in the germline V gene (reference sequence). The CDR3 covers 12 residues. The CDR3 nucleotides read TGCGCCAGCAGCGACGGAAACTATGGCTACACCTTC. It is translated as CASSDGNYGYTF.

On this clonotype: The junction differs from germline at one of its ends, possibly a read error. The chain links TRBV25-1 to TRBJ2-3; 11 positions agree with TRBD1. Germline V gives CDR1 MGHDK, CDR2 SYGVNS. The CDR3 has 16 residues. CDR3 nucleotide sequence: TGTGCCACCAGTGATGGGGACAGGGGGAGCACAGATACGCAGTATTTT. Its translation is CATSDGDRGSTDTQYF.

With respect to this clonotype: Germline is not matched at one junction end, which may reflect a read error. This chain connects TRBV10-3 to TRBJ1-6; the D gene is possibly TRBD1 (5 bases). Germline CDR1 ENHRY, CDR2 SYGVKD. The CDR3 sequence is 14 residues long. As DNA, the CDR3 is TGTGCCAGCAGTTTAGACAGAAGAAATTCACCCCTCCACTTT. Translation gives CASSLDRRNSPLHF.

The rearrangement links TRBV10-3 to TRBJ2-5, with D unclear. Between the trimmed V and J ends, which lost 5 bases and 5 bases, there was a span of 12 bases. CDR1 and CDR2 (germline): ENHRY, SYGVKD. The CDR3 covers 13 residues. This chain's CDR3 is CAISRTAGETQYF. CDR3 nucleotides: TGTGCCATCAGTCGAACCGCCGGGGAGACCCAGTACTTC.

As concerns this clonotype: Germline and junction disagree at one end, which may indicate a read error. The CDR3 loop reads CASSAVWNTGELFF. The DNA of the CDR3 is TGTGCCAGCAGTGCGGTTTGGAACACCGGGGAGCTGTTTTTT. The chain is built from TRBV10-3 and TRBJ2-2; D gene ambiguous. The CDR3 has 14 amino acids. Germline lookup yields CDR1 ENHRY and CDR2 SYGVKD.

There are a few counts of this clonotype. The chain is built from TRBV3-1 and TRBJ1-6, with 9 bases aligning to TRBD1. CDR3 length: 15 amino acids. From germline, CDR1 is LGHDT and CDR2 YNNKEL (reference sequence). V lost 0 bases and J lost 7; bases outside the gene matches: 1. CDR3 loop: CASSQDGTGNSPLHF. For the CDR3, the DNA is TGTGCCAGCAGCCAAGACGGGACAGGGAATTCACCCCTCCACTTT.

This clonotype was found many times. This chain links TRBV29-1 with TRBJ1-2, with TRBD1 matching over 7 bases. With V trimmed by 8 bases and J by 2 bases, 5 bases remained unmatched. Germline V lookup: CDR1 SQVTM, CDR2 ANQGSEA. The CDR3 spans 12 residues. The CDR3 nucleotides are TGCAGCTTCCCGGACAGGAACTATGGCTACACCTTC. Amino acid sequence: CSFPDRNYGYTF.

V and J are TRBV5-1 and TRBJ2-3, with 7 bases lining up with TRBD2. In germline, CDR1 is SGHRS, CDR2 YFSETQ. The CDR3 consists of 16 residues. V shed 1 base, J shed 2 bases, and the junction held 7 bases outside the gene matches. The CDR3, as DNA: TGCGCCAGCAGCTTGAGGAGAGCGGGATTCACAGATACGCAGTATTTT. Translated: CASSLRRAGFTDTQYF.

This clonotype has a count of ten or more. This sequence joins TRBV7-2 and TRBJ2-7; the D gene could be TRBD1 or TRBD2 (5 bases each). Trimming cost V 5 bases and J 0 bases, with 17 bases left between them. CDR3 length equals 16 residues. Germline V CDR1 and CDR2: SGHTA, FQGNSA. CDR3 bases: TGTGCCAGCAGCCCACCGGGGACCTTGAGCTCCTACGAGCAGTACTTC. This sequence encodes CASSPPGTLSSYEQYF.

This clonotype was counted many times. V usage is TRBV10-3 and J usage is TRBJ2-3, with 7 bases that match TRBD2. V lost 4 bases and J lost 3; bases outside the gene matches: 10. From germline, CDR1 is ENHRY and CDR2 SYGVKD. The CDR3 loop spans 16 amino acids. The CDR3 region is CAISGRVGGGTDTQYF. The DNA for the CDR3 is TGTGCCATCAGTGGGCGCGTGGGGGGAGGGACAGATACGCAGTATTTT.

This clonotype was counted only a few times. The chain has TRBV12-3 or TRBV12-4 and TRBJ2-7; TRBD2 is a possible D gene (6 bases). Trimming took 6 bases from V and 3 from J, leaving 15 bases between them. CDR3 length: 14 residues. CDR3 amino acids: CASSLAGRYYEQYF. CDR3 bases: TGTGCCAGCAGCTTGGCGGGGCGATACTACGAGCAGTACTTC.

The V and J genes are TRBV18 and TRBJ1-1; 8 bases fit TRBD1. The V segment lost 2 bases and the J segment 6 bases; nucleotides outside the gene matches: 2. Per germline, CDR1 KGHSH and CDR2 LQKENI. This CDR3 contains 13 residues. The CDR3 here is CASSPKTGAEAFF. The CDR3 DNA follows: TGTGCCAGCTCACCAAAGACAGGGGCTGAAGCTTTCTTT.

This clonotype was recorded a few times. The V gene is TRBV5-6, the J gene TRBJ1-2; the D gene is possibly TRBD1 (6 bases). CDR1 and CDR2 (germline): SGHDT, YYEEEE. The V and J ends lost 2 bases and 2 bases respectively, with 16 bases between them. CDR3 size: 16 residues. The DNA for the CDR3 is TGTGCCAGCAGCTTAAATTACAGGGCCCCAAACTATGGCTACACCTTC. This sequence encodes CASSLNYRAPNYGYTF.